Detailed here is one T cell receptor beta chain. Its specificity is not known. Germline V gives CDR1 ENHRY, CDR2 SYGVKD. Trimming pared 1 base from V and 4 bases from J, leaving 8 bases between. This CDR3 is 14 amino acids long. Libraries were prepared by immunoSEQ multiplex PCR; TCRdb keeps only in-frame clonotypes and omits some of them. This table holds some 900,000 clones, about 80% found once. The sample is drawn from a study of shared clonotypes between healthy human individuals. Overall study results and limits: Sharing across four donors was highest in naive CD4 (approximately 5%) and lowest in memory CD8 (0.4%). Rarefaction indicated that sorted-subset sequencing remained incomplete although depth was large.

The TCR comes from a man aged 18 to 30 in good health. The V and J genes are TRBV10-3 and TRBJ1-5; possibly TRBD1 for D (5 bases). The sample was memory CD4+ T cells sorted from blood. Noted subset: CD45RA-negative fraction. CDR3 in amino acids: CAISELDRNQPQHF. CDR3 DNA sequence: TGTGCCATCAGTGAGTTAGACAGAAATCAGCCCCAGCATTTT.